This note documents a single T cell receptor beta chain sequence. This CDR3 is 16 amino acids long. The germline V gene has CDR1 SGHRS and CDR2 YFSETQ. V gave up 2 bases and J gave up 0 bases, with 12 bases separating them. The data belong to a study of beta chain features in type 1 diabetes. Expressed TCRB transcripts were sequenced after all isolated RNA was converted to cDNA. Data came from immunoSEQ multiplex PCR; TCRdb stores just in-frame clones and leaves some out. This table has 450,000 to 550,000 clones, approximately 30% appearing once. The source material was naive CD4+ T cells from blood. The clonotype originates from a man in his late teens or twenties in good health. This chain uses TRBV5-1 with TRBJ1-5; weak D call: TRBD1 (5 bases). The CDR3 nucleotides read TGCGCCAGCAGCTTTGCGGGACCTGATAGCAATCAGCCCCAGCATTTT. This translates into CASSFAGPDSNQPQHF.